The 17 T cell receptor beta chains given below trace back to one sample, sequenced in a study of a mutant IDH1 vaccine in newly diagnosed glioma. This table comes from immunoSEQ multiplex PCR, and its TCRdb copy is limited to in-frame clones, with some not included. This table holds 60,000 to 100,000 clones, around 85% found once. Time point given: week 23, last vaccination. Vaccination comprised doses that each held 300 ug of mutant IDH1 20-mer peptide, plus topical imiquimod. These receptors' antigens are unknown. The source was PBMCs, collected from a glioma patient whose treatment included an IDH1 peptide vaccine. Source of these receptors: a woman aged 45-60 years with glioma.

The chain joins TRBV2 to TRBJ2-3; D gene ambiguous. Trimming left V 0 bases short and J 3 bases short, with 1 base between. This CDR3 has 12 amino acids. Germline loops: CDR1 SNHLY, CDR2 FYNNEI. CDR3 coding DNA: TGTGCCAGCAGTGAAGCTACAGATACGCAGTATTTT. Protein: CASSEATDTQYF.

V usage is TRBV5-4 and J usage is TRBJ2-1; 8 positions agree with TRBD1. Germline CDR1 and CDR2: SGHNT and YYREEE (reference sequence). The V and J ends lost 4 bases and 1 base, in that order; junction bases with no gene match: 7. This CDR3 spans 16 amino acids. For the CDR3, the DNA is TGTGCCAGCAGCCTGGACAGGGACTTATCCTACAATGAGCAGTTCTTC. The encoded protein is CASSLDRDLSYNEQFF.

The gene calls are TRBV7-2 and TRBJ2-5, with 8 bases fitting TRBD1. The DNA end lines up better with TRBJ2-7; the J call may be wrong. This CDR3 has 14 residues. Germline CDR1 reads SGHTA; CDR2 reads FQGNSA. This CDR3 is CASSSGQGSDEQYF. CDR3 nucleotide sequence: TGTGCCAGCAGTTCAGGACAGGGATCGGACGAGCAGTACTTC.

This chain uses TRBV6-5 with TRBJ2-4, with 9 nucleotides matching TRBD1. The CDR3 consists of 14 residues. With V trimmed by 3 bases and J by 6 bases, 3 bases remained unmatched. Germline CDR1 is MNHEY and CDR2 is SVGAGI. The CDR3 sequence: CASSYGTGRNIQYF. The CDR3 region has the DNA TGTGCCAGCAGTTATGGGACAGGGAGAAACATTCAGTACTTC.

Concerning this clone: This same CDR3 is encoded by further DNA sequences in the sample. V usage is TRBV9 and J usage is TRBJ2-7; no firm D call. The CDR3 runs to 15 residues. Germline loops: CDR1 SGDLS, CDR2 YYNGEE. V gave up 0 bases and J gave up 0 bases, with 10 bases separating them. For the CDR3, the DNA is TGTGCCAGCAGCGTAGCTACGGGTTTCTCCTACGAGCAGTACTTC. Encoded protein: CASSVATGFSYEQYF.

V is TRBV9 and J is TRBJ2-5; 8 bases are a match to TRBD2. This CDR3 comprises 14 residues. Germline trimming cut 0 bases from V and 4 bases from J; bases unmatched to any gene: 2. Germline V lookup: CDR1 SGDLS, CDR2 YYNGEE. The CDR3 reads CASSVDGRGETQYF. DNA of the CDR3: TGTGCCAGCAGCGTAGACGGGAGGGGAGAGACCCAGTACTTC.

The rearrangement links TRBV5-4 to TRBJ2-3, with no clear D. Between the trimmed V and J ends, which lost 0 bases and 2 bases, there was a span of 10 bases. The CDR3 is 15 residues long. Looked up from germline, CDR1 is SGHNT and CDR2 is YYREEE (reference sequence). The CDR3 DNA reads TGTGCCAGCAGCTTGGGGGCCCCTTCCACAGATACGCAGTATTTT. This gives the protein CASSLGAPSTDTQYF.

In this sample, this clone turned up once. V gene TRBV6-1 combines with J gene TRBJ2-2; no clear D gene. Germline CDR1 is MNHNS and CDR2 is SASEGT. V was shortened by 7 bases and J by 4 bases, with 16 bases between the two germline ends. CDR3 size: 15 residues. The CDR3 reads CASTREDLLTGELFF. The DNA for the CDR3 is TGTGCCAGCACCAGAGAGGATCTCCTCACCGGGGAGCTGTTTTTT.

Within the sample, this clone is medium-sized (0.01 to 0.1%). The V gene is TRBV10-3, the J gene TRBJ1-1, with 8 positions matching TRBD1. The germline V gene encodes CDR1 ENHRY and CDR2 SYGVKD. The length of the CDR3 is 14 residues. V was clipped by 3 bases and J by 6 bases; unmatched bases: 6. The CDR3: CAISDRGPNPEAFF. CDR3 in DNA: TGTGCCATCAGTGACAGGGGGCCAAACCCTGAAGCTTTCTTT.

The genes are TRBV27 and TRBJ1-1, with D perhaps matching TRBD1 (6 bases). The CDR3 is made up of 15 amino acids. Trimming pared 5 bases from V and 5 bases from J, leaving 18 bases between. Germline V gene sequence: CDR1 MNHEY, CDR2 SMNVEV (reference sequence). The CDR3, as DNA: TGTGCCAGCAGTCTCAACGGGGGGCGTCGAACTGAAGCTTTCTTT. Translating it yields CASSLNGGRRTEAFF.

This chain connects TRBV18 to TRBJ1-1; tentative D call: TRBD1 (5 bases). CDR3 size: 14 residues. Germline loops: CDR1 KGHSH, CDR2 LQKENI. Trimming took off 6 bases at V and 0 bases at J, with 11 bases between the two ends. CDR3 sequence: CASSRDGMNTEAFF. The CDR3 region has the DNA TGTGCCAGCTCCCGGGACGGCATGAACACTGAAGCTTTCTTT.

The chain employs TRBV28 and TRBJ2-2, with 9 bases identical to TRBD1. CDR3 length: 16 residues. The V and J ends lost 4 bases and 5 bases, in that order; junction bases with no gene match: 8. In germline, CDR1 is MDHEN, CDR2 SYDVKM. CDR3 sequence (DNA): TGTGCCAGCAGTTCGGCCGGGACAGGGTGGACCGGGGAGCTGTTTTTT. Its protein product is CASSSAGTGWTGELFF.

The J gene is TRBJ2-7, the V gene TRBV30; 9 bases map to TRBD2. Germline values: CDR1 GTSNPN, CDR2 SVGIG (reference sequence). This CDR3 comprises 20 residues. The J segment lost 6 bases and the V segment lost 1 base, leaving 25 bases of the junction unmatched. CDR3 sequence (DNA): TGTGCCTGGAGTGCCCTCGTGGGGGTATTGGGGCGGGAGGGCCCCCTCGAGCAGTACTTC. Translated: CAWSALVGVLGREGPLEQYF.

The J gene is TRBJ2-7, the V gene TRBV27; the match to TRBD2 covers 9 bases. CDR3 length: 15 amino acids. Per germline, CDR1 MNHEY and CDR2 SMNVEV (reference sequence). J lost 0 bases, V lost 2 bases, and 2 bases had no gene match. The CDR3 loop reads CASSLEAGGSYEQYF. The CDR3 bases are TGTGCCAGCAGTTTAGAAGCGGGAGGCTCCTACGAGCAGTACTTC.

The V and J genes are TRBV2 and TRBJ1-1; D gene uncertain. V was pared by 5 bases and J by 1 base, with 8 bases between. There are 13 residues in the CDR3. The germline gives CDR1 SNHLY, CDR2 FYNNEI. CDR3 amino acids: CASSIYRNTEAFF. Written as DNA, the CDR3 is TGTGCCAGCAGTATTTACAGGAACACTGAAGCTTTCTTT. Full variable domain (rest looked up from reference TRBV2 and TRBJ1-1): EPEVTQTPSHQVTQMGQEVILRCVPISNHLYFYWYRQILGQKVEFLVSFYNNEISEKSEIFDDQFSVERPDGSNFTLKIRSTKLEDSAMYFCASSIYRNTEAFFGQGTRLTVV.

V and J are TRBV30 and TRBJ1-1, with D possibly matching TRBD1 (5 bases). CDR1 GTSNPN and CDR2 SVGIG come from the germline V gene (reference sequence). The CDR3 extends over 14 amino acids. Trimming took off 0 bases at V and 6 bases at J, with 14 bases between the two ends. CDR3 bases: TGTGCCTGGAGTGTAGGGGTTGTTGCGGCTGAAGCTTTCTTT. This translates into CAWSVGVVAAEAFF.

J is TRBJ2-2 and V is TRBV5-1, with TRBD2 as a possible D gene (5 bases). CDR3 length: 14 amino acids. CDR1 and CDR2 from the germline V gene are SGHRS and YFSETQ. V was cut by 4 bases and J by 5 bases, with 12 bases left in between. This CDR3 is CASSPSSKTGELFF. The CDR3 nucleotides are TGCGCCAGCAGCCCTTCTAGCAAAACCGGGGAGCTGTTTTTT.